The 28 T cell receptor beta chains reported below all come from one sample, sequenced in a study of T cells after yellow fever vaccination. A single record per CDR3 protein comes from TCRdb applying MiXCR to the 5' RACE reads. The table records 300,000 to 350,000 distinct CDR3 sequences, almost 4% of them present only once. Sequences were derived from PBMCs, sampled 5 days after the yellow fever booster vaccination. The receptors shown here come from a man younger than 30 who received the YFV17D yellow fever vaccine.

This clonotype has a handful of counts. This rearrangement joins TRBV5-4 to TRBJ1-2, with 10 nucleotides matching TRBD1. J was trimmed by 2 bases and V by 0 bases; bases with no gene match: 4. The germline CDR1 and CDR2 sequences are SGHNT and YYREEE (reference sequence). This CDR3 comprises 16 residues. The CDR3 spells CASSLGLDRGNYGYTF. The CDR3 DNA reads as TGTGCCAGCAGCTTGGGCCTGGACAGGGGGAACTATGGCTACACCTTC.

The sample holds a few counts of this clonotype. The J gene is TRBJ2-3, the V gene TRBV5-1; D unresolved. CDR1 and CDR2 from the germline V gene are SGHRS and YFSETQ. This CDR3 region has 12 residues. Trimming removed 3 bases at V and 6 bases at J, with 8 bases between. This CDR3 is CASSWLGDTQYF. CDR3 bases: TGCGCCAGCAGCTGGCTGGGGGATACGCAGTATTTT. Full variable domain (missing parts from reference TRBV5-1 and TRBJ2-3): KAGVTQTPRYLIKTRGQQVTLSCSPISGHRSVSWYQQTPGQGLQFLFEYFSETQRNKGNFPGRFSGRQFSNSRSEMNVSTLELGDSALYLCASSWLGDTQYFGPGTRLTVL.

This clonotype was seen more than once but under ten times. V usage is TRBV2 and J usage is TRBJ2-7, with D possibly being TRBD1 (5 bases). Trimming pared 7 bases from V and 3 bases from J, leaving 16 bases between. CDR1 is SNHLY and CDR2 is FYNNEI in the germline V gene. CDR3 size: 14 residues. The CDR3 region has the DNA TGTGCCAGCAACGGACAACAAAAGGTCTACGAGCAGTACTTC. This gives the protein CASNGQQKVYEQYF. Together with reference TRBV2 and TRBJ2-7, the CDR3 gives the full variable domain: EPEVTQTPSHQVTQMGQEVILRCVPISNHLYFYWYRQILGQKVEFLVSFYNNEISEKSEIFDDQFSVERPDGSNFTLKIRSTKLEDSAMYFCASNGQQKVYEQYFGPGTRLTVT.

This clonotype has a count of ten or more. This chain uses TRBV4-2 with TRBJ1-1; the match to TRBD1 covers 8 bases. V was pared by 2 bases and J by 4 bases, with 6 bases of the junction left unmatched. Germline V gene lookup returns CDR1 LGHNA and CDR2 YNFKEQ. This CDR3 has 15 amino acids. The CDR3 reads CASSQRTGTSTEAFF. In DNA form, the CDR3 reads TGTGCCAGCAGCCAAAGGACAGGGACAAGCACTGAAGCTTTCTTT.

The V and J genes are TRBV12-3 or TRBV12-4 and TRBJ2-5, with 7 bases matching TRBD1. The junction had 1 base not matched to a gene; V was cut back by 4 bases and J by 2 bases. The length of the CDR3 is 13 residues. This CDR3 is CASSWGQQETQYF. The CDR3 nucleotides are TGTGCCAGCAGTTGGGGACAGCAAGAGACCCAGTACTTC.

This clonotype was picked up many times. The genes are TRBV27 and TRBJ2-7; D gene unclear. Trimming cost V 0 bases and J 0 bases, with 6 bases left between them. CDR1 and CDR2 (germline): MNHEY, SMNVEV (reference sequence). The CDR3 consists of 14 residues. This CDR3 reads CASSLSGSSYEQYF. The CDR3 nucleotides are TGTGCCAGCAGTTTATCAGGCAGCTCCTACGAGCAGTACTTC.

CDR3 coding DNA: TGCGCCAGCAGCCAAGATAGGTGGAGCACAGATACGCAGTATTTT. It is translated as CASSQDRWSTDTQYF. The V call is TRBV4-1, the J call TRBJ2-3; unclear D gene. The germline CDR1 and CDR2 sequences are MGHRA and YSYEKL. The CDR3 totals 15 residues. V lost 0 bases and J lost 0, with 7 bases in between.

Here the CDR3 DNA reads TGTGCCAGCAGTCCGGGACAGGGGGATCAGCCCCAGCATTTT. Protein sequence: CASSPGQGDQPQHF. This chain uses TRBV28 with TRBJ1-5; 11 nucleotides align to TRBD1. This CDR3 spans 14 amino acids. J gave up 5 bases and V 5 bases, and 2 bases lay outside the gene matches. The germline gives CDR1 MDHEN, CDR2 SYDVKM.

The chain employs TRBV5-6 and TRBJ2-2; 11 nucleotides align to TRBD1. The CDR3 runs to 17 residues. Germline V gene sequence: CDR1 SGHDT, CDR2 YYEEEE. Trimming took 1 base from V and 0 from J; bases not matched to a gene: 2. CDR3 in DNA: TGTGCCAGCAGCTTGTTGGGACAGGGGGCGAACACCGGGGAGCTGTTTTTT. It codes for CASSLLGQGANTGELFF.

This clonotype was detected a few times. The chain employs TRBV7-2 and TRBJ1-3, with unresolved D. Germline lookup yields CDR1 SGHTA and CDR2 FQGNSA. The CDR3 loop spans 14 amino acids. The V and J ends lost 5 bases and 3 bases respectively, with 11 bases between them. In DNA, the CDR3 is TGTGCCAGCAGCCTGAGCCACTTTGGAAACACCATATATTTT. Translated: CASSLSHFGNTIYF. Complete variable domain (other parts from reference TRBV7-2 and TRBJ1-3): GAGVSQSPSNKVTEKGKDVELRCDPISGHTALYWYRQSLGQGLEFLIYFQGNSAPDKSGLPSDRFSAERTGGSVSTLTIQRTQQEDSAVYLCASSLSHFGNTIYFGEGSWLTVV.

This clonotype has only a few counts. V is TRBV2 and J is TRBJ2-6, with 7 bases that match TRBD1. Trimming at V came to 0 bases and at J to 4 bases, leaving 9 bases not matched to a gene. This CDR3 region has 18 residues. Germline V CDR1 and CDR2: SNHLY, FYNNEI. In nucleotides, the CDR3 is TGTGCCAGCAGTGAAGCCGAGGACAGGACTTCGGGGGCCAACGTCCTGACTTTC. Its protein is CASSEAEDRTSGANVLTF.

This clonotype appeared a few times. The J gene is TRBJ2-7, the V gene TRBV11-2; D uncertain. V was clipped by 3 bases and J by 3 bases, with 9 bases between them. Germline V gene sequence: CDR1 SGHAT, CDR2 FQNNGV. The CDR3 totals 13 residues. The CDR3 nucleotides are TGTGCCAGCAGCTTTAGCACTTACTACGAGCAGTACTTC. Its translation is CASSFSTYYEQYF.

This clonotype was recorded at least ten times. The chain combines TRBV5-1 with TRBJ1-1; TRBD1 matches 9 bases. Germline V gene sequence: CDR1 SGHRS, CDR2 YFSETQ. The ends lost 2 bases at V and 6 bases at J; junction bases unmatched: 8. There are 15 residues in the CDR3. The CDR3 sequence: CASSFWGQGVSEAFF. In nucleotides, the CDR3 is TGCGCCAGCAGCTTCTGGGGACAGGGAGTCTCTGAAGCTTTCTTT.

The chain joins TRBV6-6 to TRBJ2-2; perhaps TRBD1 as D (6 bases). The CDR3 is 17 residues long. Per germline, CDR1 MNHNY and CDR2 SVGAGI (reference sequence). The V and J ends lost 3 bases and 7 bases respectively, with 21 bases between them. The DNA for the CDR3 is TGTGCCAGCAGTTATCCAGTTGGCGCCCTCAGGGGCGGGGAGCTGTTTTTT. This translates into CASSYPVGALRGGELFF.

The V call is TRBV4-3, the J call TRBJ1-4; a possible D gene is TRBD1 (5 bases). The ends were cut back, 0 bases at V and 7 bases at J, with 21 bases in the middle. Germline CDR1 reads LGHNA; CDR2 reads YSLEER. The CDR3 consists of 18 residues. The CDR3 DNA follows: TGCGCCAGCAGCCAAGATGGTTGGCAGGGTGGAGGGGCTGAAAAACTGTTTTTT. It yields the protein CASSQDGWQGGGAEKLFF.

The sample holds a few counts of this clonotype. V gene TRBV10-3 combines with J gene TRBJ1-5, with 7 nucleotides matching TRBD1. In germline, CDR1 is ENHRY, CDR2 SYGVKD. The CDR3 contains 13 residues. Trimming took 9 bases from V and 3 from J; bases not matched to a gene: 5. This CDR3 reads CAISDRANQPQHF. The DNA of the CDR3 is TGTGCCATTTCCGACAGGGCCAATCAGCCCCAGCATTTT.

The sample holds a few counts of this clonotype. This rearrangement joins TRBV5-1 to TRBJ1-2, with D perhaps TRBD1 (6 bases). Germline loops: CDR1 SGHRS, CDR2 YFSETQ. V was cut by 7 bases and J by 4 bases, with 17 bases left in between. This CDR3 is built from 14 residues. CDR3 loop: CASGDQGMAYGYTF. CDR3 nucleotide sequence: TGCGCCAGCGGGGACCAGGGGATGGCCTATGGCTACACCTTC.

This clonotype was found many times. The DNA for the CDR3 is TGTGCCAGCAGTTACCCACCGGGGGGCAGCTCCTACGAGCAGTACGTC. Its protein product is CASSYPPGGSSYEQYV. This sequence joins TRBV6-2 or TRBV6-3 and TRBJ2-7; D is possibly TRBD2 (7 bases). V shed 2 bases and J shed 0 bases, with 14 bases lying between them. The CDR3 consists of 16 residues. CDR1 and CDR2 (germline): MNHEY, SVGEGT.

This clonotype was counted a few times. The V and J genes are TRBV6-2 or TRBV6-3 and TRBJ1-5, with D hard to call. The CDR3 has 13 amino acids. V was cut by 4 bases and J by 0 bases, with 4 bases left in between. Germline-derived CDR1 and CDR2 are MNHEY and SVGEGT. CDR3 loop: CASSWTSNQPQHF. The CDR3 coding sequence is TGTGCCAGCAGTTGGACTAGCAATCAGCCCCAGCATTTT.

This clonotype has just a few counts. The gene calls are TRBV10-3 and TRBJ2-3; weak D call: TRBD2 (6 bases). Trimming pared 6 bases from V and 4 bases from J, leaving 11 bases between. The CDR3 spans 13 residues. Germline V gene sequence: CDR1 ENHRY, CDR2 SYGVKD. CDR3 region: CAIRTGEADTQYF. The DNA for the CDR3 is TGTGCCATCAGGACCGGGGAGGCAGATACGCAGTATTTT.

The V gene is TRBV7-9, the J gene TRBJ1-4; no firm D call. Germline CDR1 and CDR2: SEHNR and FQNEAQ (reference sequence). CDR3 length: 13 residues. The V end was cut by 7 bases, the J end by 7 bases, with 13 bases between. The CDR3, as DNA: TGTGCCAGCACAAGCAGCCATGGTGAAAAACTGTTTTTT. Translated, it gives CASTSSHGEKLFF.

This clonotype was observed many times. The V gene is TRBV20-1, the J gene TRBJ2-5, with 9 bases that match TRBD2. Looked up from germline, CDR1 is DFQATT and CDR2 is SNEGSKA (reference sequence). After removal of 3 bases from V and 4 bases from J, the junction contained 9 bases not matched to a gene. The CDR3 consists of 15 residues. The DNA for the CDR3 is TGCAGTGCTAGCGATTTTTCGCGGGGGGGAGAGACCCAGTACTTC. The encoded protein is CSASDFSRGGETQYF.

Ten or more counts support this clonotype. This rearrangement joins TRBV6-2 or TRBV6-3 to TRBJ1-2; D is perhaps TRBD1 (5 bases). The CDR3 is 14 amino acids. The germline V and J ends were trimmed by 6 bases and 1 base, with 12 bases remaining between them. The V gene's germline CDR1 is MNHEY and CDR2 SVGEGT. CDR3 nucleotide sequence: TGTGCCAGCAGGGACAACCAGGGTAACTATGGCTACACCTTC. Translated: CASRDNQGNYGYTF.

The CDR3 here is CASSTPSRAGETQYF. The DNA of the CDR3 is TGTGCCAGCTCCACACCCTCAAGGGCGGGGGAGACCCAGTACTTC. The rearrangement links TRBV18 to TRBJ2-5; possible D gene TRBD2, 6 bases. Trimming shortened V by 6 bases and J by 5 bases, and 19 bases separated the two germline ends. CDR1 KGHSH and CDR2 LQKENI come from the germline V gene. The CDR3 contains 15 residues. Complete variable domain (other parts from reference TRBV18 and TRBJ2-5): NAGVMQNPRHLVRRRGQEARLRCSPMKGHSHVYWYRQLPEEGLKFMVYLQKENIIDESGMPKERFSAEFPKEGPSILRIQQVVRGDSAAYFCASSTPSRAGETQYFGPGTRLLVL.

The chain links TRBV7-2 to TRBJ2-7, with D unclear. This CDR3 is 15 amino acids long. Germline V gene lookup returns CDR1 SGHTA and CDR2 FQGNSA. The ends were cut back, 0 bases at V and 3 bases at J, with 12 bases in the middle. The CDR3 reads CASSLALGRDYEQYF. DNA of the CDR3: TGTGCCAGCAGCTTAGCGCTAGGTAGGGACTACGAGCAGTACTTC.

The chain recombines TRBV28 with TRBJ1-2; 10 nucleotides agree with TRBD1. J gave up 4 bases and V 5 bases, and 13 bases lay outside the gene matches. The CDR3 consists of 17 residues. Looked up from germline, CDR1 is MDHEN and CDR2 is SYDVKM. The CDR3 spells CASSVPLGTGESYGYTF. Here the CDR3 DNA reads TGTGCCAGCAGTGTCCCCCTCGGGACAGGGGAGAGCTATGGCTACACCTTC.

The V and J genes are TRBV20-1 and TRBJ1-5; D might be TRBD1 (6 bases). The CDR3 is 15 amino acids. V lost 3 bases to trimming and J lost 6 bases, with 18 bases between them. The germline V gene has CDR1 DFQATT and CDR2 SNEGSKA (reference sequence). The CDR3 is CSARMLGQGLQPQHF. CDR3 in DNA: TGCAGTGCTAGGATGCTGGGGCAGGGGCTTCAGCCCCAGCATTTT.

The J gene is TRBJ1-6, the V gene TRBV5-1, with 8 positions matching TRBD1. The CDR3 contains 16 residues. The germline V gene encodes CDR1 SGHRS and CDR2 YFSETQ. The V segment lost 0 bases and the J segment 10 bases; nucleotides outside the gene matches: 9. CDR3 loop: CASSLAGTGLGSPLHF. The CDR3 coding sequence is TGCGCCAGCAGCTTGGCCGGGACAGGACTCGGGTCACCCCTCCACTTT.